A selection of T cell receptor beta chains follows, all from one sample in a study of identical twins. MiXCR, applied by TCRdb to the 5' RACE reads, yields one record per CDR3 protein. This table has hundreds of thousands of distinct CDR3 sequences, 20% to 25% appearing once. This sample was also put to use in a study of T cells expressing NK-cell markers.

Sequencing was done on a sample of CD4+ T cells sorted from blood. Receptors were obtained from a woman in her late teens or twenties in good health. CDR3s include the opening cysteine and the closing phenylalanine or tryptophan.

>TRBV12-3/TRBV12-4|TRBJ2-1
CASSLGGRNEQFF
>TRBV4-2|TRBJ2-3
CASSPWASGGTDNTDTQYF
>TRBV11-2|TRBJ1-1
CASSGRTGANTEAFF
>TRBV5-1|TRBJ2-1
CASSLGLARYNEQFF
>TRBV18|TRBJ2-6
CASSPPSGPGANVLTF
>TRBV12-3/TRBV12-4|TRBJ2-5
CASSLVPAGRQTQYF
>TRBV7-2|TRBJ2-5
CASSSGGLLTETQYF
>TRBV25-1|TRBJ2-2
CASSGGTANTGELFF
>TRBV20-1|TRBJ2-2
CSATRSTGANTGELFF
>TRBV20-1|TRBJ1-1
CSATQANTEAFF
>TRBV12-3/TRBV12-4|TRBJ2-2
CASSWGDRSNTGELFF
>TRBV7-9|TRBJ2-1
CASIPLGLYNEQFF
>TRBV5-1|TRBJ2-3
CASSYASGISTDTQYF
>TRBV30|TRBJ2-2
CAWTLGRVGPGELFF
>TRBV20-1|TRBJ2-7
CSARGRDREGEQYF
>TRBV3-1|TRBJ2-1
CASSHLMGSGRGHNEQFF
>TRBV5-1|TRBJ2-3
CASSLDLREAADTQYF
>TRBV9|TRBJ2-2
CASSVSTGAYTGELFF
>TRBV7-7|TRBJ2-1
CASSSGLAVPNEQFF
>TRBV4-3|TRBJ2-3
CASSQGASGRDTQYF
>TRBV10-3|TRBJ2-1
CAISESAKVAYNEQFF
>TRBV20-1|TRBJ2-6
CSAGGANVLTF
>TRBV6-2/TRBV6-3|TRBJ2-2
CASGYTGELFF
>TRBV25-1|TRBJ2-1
CASSNARRGIYNEQFF
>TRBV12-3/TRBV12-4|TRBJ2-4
CASSFHGRMGAKNIQYF
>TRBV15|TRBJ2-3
CATSRPWGGLAGDPPDTQYF
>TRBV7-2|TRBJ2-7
CASSVTSGGFSSYEQYF
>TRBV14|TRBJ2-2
CASSQNQGIGELFF
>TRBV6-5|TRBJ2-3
CASSRLLGGGTDTQYF
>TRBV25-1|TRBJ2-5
CASSRQGTQETQYF
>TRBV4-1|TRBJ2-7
CASSHPTGPSPLRYEQYF
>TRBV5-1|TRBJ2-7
CASSLDAREAYEQYF
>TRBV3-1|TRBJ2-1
CASSQAGTSGGEQFF
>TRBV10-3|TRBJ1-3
CAISERGYSGNTIYF
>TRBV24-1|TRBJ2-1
CATSDPTGGGNEQFF
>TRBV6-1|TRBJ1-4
CASSRSQQQPTEKLFF
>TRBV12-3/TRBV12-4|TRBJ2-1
CASTSWVTYNEQFF
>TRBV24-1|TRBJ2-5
CATSSGGALETQYF
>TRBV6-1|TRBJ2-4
CASSGTIAKNIQYF
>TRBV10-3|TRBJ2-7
CAITNDPGGEQYF
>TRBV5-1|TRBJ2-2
CASSLAYSTAGELFF
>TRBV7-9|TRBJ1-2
CASSLGDSGAYGYTF
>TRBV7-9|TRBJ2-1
CASSLVGAVQFF
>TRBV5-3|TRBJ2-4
CARSCQEGNNIQYF
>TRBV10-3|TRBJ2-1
CAISEGAPYNEQFF
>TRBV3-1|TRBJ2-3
CASGLAGRTDTQYF
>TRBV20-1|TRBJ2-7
CSARDPKRSSGEQYF
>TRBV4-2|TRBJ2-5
CASSQTGREETQYF
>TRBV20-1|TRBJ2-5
CSAISGGRETQYF
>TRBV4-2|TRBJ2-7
CASSQSRDLYEQYF
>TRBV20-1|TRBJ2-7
CSARDLGSPVYEQYF
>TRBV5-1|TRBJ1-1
CASSPGSRTEAFF
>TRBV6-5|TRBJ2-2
CASSYDRPNTGELFF